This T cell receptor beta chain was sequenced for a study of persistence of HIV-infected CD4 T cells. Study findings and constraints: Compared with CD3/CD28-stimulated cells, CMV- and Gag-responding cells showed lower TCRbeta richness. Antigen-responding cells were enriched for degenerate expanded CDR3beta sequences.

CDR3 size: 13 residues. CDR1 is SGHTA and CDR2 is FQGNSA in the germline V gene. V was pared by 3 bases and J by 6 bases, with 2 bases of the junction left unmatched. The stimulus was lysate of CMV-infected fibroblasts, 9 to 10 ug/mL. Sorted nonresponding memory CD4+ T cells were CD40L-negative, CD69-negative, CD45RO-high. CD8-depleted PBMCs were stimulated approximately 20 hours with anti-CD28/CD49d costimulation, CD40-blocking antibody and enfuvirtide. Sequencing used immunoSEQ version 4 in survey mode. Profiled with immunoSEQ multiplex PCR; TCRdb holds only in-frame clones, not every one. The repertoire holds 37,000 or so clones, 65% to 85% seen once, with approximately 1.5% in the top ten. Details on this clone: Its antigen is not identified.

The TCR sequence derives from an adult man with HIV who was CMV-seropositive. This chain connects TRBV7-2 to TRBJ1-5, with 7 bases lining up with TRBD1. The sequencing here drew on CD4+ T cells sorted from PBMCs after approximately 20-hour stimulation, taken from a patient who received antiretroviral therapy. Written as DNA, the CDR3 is TGTGCCAGCAGCTTTAACAGGGGTCAGCCCCAGCATTTT. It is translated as CASSFNRGQPQHF.